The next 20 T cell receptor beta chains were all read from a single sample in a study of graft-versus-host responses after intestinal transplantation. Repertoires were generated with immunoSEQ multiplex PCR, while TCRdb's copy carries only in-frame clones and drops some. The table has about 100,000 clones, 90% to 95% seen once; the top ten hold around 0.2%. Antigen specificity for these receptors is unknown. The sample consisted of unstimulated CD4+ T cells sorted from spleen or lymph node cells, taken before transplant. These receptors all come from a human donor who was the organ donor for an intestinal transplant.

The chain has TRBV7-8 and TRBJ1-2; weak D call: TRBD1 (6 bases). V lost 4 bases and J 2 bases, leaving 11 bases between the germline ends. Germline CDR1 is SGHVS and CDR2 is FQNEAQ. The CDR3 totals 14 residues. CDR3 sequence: CASSSRGQNYGYTF. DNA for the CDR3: TGTGCCAGCAGCTCCCGAGGACAGAACTATGGCTACACCTTC.

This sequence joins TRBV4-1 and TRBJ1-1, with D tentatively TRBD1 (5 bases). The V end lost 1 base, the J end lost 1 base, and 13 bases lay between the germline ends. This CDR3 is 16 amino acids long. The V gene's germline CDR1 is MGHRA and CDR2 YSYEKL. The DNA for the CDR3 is TGCGCCAGCAGCCAAGGTCGGATTACAGGGAACACTGAAGCTTTCTTT. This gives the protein CASSQGRITGNTEAFF.

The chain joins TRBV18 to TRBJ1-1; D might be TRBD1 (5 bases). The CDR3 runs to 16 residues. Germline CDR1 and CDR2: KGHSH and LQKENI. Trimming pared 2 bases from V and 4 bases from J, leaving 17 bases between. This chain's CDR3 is CASSPVRVREGTEAFF. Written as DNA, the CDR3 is TGTGCCAGCTCACCAGTTAGGGTCAGGGAGGGCACTGAAGCTTTCTTT.

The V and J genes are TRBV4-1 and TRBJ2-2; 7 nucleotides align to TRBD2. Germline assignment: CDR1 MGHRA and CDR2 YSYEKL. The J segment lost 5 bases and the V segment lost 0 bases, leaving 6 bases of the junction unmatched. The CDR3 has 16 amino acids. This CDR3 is CASSQEGGVGTGELFF. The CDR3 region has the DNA TGCGCCAGCAGCCAAGAGGGGGGGGTTGGGACCGGGGAGCTGTTTTTT.

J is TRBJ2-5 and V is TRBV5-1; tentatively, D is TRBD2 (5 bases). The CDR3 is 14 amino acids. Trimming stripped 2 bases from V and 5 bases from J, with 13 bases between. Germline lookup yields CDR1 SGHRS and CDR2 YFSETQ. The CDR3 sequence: CASSLEGVRETQYF. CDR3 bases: TGCGCCAGCAGCTTAGAGGGAGTGAGGGAGACCCAGTACTTC. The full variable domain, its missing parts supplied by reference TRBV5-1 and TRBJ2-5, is KAGVTQTPRYLIKTRGQQVTLSCSPISGHRSVSWYQQTPGQGLQFLFEYFSETQRNKGNFPGRFSGRQFSNSRSEMNVSTLELGDSALYLCASSLEGVRETQYFGPGTRLLVL.

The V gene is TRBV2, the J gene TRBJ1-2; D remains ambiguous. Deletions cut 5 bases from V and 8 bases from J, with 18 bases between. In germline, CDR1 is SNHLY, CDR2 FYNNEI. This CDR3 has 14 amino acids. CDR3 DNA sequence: TGTGCCAGCAGTTCCCGGAGGCCCAGCCAAGGCTACACCTTC. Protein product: CASSSRRPSQGYTF.

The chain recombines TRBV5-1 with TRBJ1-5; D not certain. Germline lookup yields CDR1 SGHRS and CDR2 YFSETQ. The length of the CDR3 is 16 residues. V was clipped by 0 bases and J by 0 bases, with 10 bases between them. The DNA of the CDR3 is TGCGCCAGCAGCTTGGAGCCAGGCCTTAGCAATCAGCCCCAGCATTTT. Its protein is CASSLEPGLSNQPQHF.

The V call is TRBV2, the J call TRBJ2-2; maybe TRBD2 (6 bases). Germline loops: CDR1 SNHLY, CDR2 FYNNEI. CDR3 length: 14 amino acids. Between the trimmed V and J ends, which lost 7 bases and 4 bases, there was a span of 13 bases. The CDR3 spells CASNGGVLTGELFF. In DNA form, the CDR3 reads TGTGCCAGCAATGGAGGGGTCCTCACCGGGGAGCTGTTTTTT.

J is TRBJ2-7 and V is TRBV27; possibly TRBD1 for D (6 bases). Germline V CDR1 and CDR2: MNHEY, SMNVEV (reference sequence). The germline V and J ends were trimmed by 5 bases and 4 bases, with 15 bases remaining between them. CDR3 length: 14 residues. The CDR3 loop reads CASSAIGQGYEQYF. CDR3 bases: TGTGCCAGCAGTGCAATAGGGCAGGGGTACGAGCAGTACTTC.

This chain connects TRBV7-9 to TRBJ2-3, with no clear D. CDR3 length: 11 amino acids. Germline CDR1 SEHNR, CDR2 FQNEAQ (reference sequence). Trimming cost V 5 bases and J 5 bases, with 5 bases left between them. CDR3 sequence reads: CASSRVDTQYF. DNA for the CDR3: TGTGCCAGCAGCCGAGTAGATACGCAGTATTTT.

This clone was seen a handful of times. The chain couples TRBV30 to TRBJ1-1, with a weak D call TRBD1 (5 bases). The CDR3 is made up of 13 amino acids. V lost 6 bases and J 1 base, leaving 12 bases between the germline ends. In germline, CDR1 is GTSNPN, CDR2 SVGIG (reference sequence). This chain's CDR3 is CACKQERNTEAFF. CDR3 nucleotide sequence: TGTGCCTGTAAACAGGAGAGGAACACTGAAGCTTTCTTT.

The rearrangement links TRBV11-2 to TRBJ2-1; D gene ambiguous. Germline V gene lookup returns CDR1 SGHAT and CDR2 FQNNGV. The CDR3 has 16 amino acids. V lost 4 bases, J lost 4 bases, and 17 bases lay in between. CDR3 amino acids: CASSSYAVTLYNEQFF. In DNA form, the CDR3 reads TGTGCCAGCAGCTCCTATGCCGTCACACTATACAATGAGCAGTTCTTC.

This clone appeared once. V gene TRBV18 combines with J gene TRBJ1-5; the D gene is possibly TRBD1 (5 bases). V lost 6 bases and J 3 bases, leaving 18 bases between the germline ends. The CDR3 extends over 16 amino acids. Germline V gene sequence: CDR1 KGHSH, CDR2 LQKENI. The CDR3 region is CASSRKSGGDNQPQHF. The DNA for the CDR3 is TGTGCCAGCTCCCGTAAAAGCGGGGGAGACAATCAGCCCCAGCATTTT. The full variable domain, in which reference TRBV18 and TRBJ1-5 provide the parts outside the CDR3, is NAGVMQNPRHLVRRRGQEARLRCSPMKGHSHVYWYRQLPEEGLKFMVYLQKENIIDESGMPKERFSAEFPKEGPSILRIQQVVRGDSAAYFCASSRKSGGDNQPQHFGDGTRLSIL.

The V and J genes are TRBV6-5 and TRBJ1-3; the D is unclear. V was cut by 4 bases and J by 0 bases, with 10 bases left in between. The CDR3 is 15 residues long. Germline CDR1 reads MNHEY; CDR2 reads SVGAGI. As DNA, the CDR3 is TGTGCCAGCAGTTCGACCGCTAGCTCTGGAAACACCATATATTTT. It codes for CASSSTASSGNTIYF.

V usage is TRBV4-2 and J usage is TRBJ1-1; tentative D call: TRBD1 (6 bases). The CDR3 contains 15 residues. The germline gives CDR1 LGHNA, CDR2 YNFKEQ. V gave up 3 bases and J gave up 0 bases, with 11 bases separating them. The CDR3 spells CASSHTTGMNTEAFF. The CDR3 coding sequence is TGTGCCAGCAGCCACACAACAGGGATGAACACTGAAGCTTTCTTT.

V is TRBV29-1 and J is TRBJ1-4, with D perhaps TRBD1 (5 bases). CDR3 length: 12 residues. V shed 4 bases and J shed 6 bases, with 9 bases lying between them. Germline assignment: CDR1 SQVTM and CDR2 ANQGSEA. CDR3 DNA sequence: TGCAGCGTTGCGGGGGAATATGAAAAACTGTTTTTT. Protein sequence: CSVAGEYEKLFF. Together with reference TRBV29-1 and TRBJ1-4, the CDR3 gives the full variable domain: SAVISQKPSRDICQRGTSLTIQCQVDSQVTMMFWYRQQPGQSLTLIATANQGSEATYESGFVIDKFPISRPNLTFSTLTVSNMSPEDSSIYLCSVAGEYEKLFFGSGTQLSVL.

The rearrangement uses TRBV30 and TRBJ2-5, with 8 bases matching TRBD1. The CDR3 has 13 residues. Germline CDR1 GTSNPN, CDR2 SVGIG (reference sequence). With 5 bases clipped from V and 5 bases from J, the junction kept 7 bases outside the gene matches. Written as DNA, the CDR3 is TGTGCCTGGGGTACAGGGGGTCGGGAGACCCAGTACTTC. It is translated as CAWGTGGRETQYF.

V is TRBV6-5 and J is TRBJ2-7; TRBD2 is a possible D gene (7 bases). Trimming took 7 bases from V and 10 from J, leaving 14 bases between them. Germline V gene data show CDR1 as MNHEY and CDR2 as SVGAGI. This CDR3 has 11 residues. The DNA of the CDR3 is TGTGCCAGCACTTGGGGGGGGCGACAGTACTTC. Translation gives CASTWGGRQYF.

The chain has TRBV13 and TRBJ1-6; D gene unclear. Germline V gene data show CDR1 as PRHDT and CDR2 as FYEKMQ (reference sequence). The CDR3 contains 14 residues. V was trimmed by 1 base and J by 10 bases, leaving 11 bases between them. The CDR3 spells CASSLAGPESPLHF. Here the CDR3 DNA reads TGTGCCAGCAGCTTAGCTGGGCCCGAGTCACCCCTCCACTTT.

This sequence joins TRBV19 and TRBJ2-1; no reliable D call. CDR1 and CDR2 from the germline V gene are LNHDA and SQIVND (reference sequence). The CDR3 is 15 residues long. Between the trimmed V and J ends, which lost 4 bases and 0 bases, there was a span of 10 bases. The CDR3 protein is CASSRSARSYNEQFF. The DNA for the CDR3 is TGTGCCAGTAGTAGGAGCGCCCGCTCCTACAATGAGCAGTTCTTC.